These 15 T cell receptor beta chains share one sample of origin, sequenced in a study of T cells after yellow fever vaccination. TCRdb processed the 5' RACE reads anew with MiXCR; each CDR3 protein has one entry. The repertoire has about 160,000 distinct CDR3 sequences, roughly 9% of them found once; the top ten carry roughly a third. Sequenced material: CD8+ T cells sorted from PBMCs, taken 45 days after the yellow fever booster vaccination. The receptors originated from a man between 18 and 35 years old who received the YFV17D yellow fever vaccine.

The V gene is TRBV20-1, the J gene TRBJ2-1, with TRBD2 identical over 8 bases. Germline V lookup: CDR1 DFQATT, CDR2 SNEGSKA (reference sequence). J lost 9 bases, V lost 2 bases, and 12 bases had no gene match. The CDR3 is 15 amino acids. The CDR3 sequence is CSARFPGGRQGEQFF. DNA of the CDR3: TGCAGTGCTAGATTTCCGGGGGGGCGTCAGGGTGAGCAGTTCTTC.

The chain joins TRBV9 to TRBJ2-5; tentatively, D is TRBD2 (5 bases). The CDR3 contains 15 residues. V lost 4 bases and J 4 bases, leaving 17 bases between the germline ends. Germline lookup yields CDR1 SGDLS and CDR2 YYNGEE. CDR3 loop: CASSLLAGEGETQYF. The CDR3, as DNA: TGTGCCAGCAGCCTCTTGGCCGGGGAAGGAGAGACCCAGTACTTC.

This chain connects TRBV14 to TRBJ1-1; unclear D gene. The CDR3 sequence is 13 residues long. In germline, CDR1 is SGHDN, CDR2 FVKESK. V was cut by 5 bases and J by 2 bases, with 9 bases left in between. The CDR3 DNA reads TGTGCCAGCAGCTTCAACAGAAACACTGAAGCTTTCTTT. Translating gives CASSFNRNTEAFF. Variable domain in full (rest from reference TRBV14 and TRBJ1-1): EAGVTQFPSHSVIEKGQTVTLRCDPISGHDNLYWYRRVMGKEIKFLLHFVKESKQDESGMPNNRFLAERTGGTYSTLKVQPAELEDSGVYFCASSFNRNTEAFFGQGTRLTVV.

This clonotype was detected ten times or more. The CDR3 sequence is CASSLTFTDEQYV. CDR3 nucleotide sequence: TGTGCCAGCAGCTTAACGTTCACTGACGAGCAGTACGTC. The rearrangement joins TRBV7-3 to TRBJ2-7; D is unresolved. V was pared by 0 bases and J by 5 bases, with 8 bases between. The CDR3 sequence is 13 residues long. Germline lookup yields CDR1 SGHTA and CDR2 FQGTGA.

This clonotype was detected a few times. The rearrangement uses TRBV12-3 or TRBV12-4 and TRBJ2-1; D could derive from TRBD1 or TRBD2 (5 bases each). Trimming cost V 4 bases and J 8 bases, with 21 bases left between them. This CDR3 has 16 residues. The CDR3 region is CASSSHSAGALDEQFF. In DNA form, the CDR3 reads TGTGCCAGCAGTTCTCATAGCGCCGGGGCTTTGGATGAGCAGTTCTTC.

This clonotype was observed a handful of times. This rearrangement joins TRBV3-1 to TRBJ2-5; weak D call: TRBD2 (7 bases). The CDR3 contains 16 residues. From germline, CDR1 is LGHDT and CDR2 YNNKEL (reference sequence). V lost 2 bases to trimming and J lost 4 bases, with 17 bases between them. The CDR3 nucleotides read TGTGCCAGCAGCCAATGGGGGGGCAGGGCACGAGAGACCCAGTACTTC. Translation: CASSQWGGRARETQYF.

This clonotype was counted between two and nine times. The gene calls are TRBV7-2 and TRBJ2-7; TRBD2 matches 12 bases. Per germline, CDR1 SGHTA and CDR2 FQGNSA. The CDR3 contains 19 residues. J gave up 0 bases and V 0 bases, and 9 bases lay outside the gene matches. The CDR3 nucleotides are TGTGCCAGCAGCTTAGCGCCGACTAGCGGGGGCCGAAACTCCTACGAGCAGTACGTC. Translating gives CASSLAPTSGGRNSYEQYV.

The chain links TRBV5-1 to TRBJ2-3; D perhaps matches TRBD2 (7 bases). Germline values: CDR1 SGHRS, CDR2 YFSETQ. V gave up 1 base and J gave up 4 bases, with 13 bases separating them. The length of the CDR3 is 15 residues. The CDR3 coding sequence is TGCGCCAGCAGCTTGCGGGGGGCCTGGTCAGATACGCAGTATTTT. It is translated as CASSLRGAWSDTQYF.

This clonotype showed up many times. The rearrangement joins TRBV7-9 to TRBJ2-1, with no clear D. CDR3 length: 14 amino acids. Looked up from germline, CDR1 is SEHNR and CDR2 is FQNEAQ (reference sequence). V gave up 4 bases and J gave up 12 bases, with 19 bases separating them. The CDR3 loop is CASSSPGPLEGQFF. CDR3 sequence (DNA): TGTGCCAGCAGCTCCCCGGGCCCCCTCGAAGGGCAGTTCTTC.

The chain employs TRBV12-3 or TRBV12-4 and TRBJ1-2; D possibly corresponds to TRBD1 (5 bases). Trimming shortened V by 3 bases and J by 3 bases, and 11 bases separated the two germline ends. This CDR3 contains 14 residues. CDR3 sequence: CASSFLTADYGYTF. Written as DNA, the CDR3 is TGTGCCAGCAGTTTCTTGACAGCAGACTATGGCTACACCTTC.

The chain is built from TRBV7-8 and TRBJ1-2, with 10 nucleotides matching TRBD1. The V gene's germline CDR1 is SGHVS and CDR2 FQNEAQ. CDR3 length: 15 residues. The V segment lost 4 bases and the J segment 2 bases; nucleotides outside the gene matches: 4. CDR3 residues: CASSSPGQGNYGYTF. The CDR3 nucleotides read TGTGCCAGCAGCTCGCCGGGACAGGGGAACTATGGCTACACCTTC.

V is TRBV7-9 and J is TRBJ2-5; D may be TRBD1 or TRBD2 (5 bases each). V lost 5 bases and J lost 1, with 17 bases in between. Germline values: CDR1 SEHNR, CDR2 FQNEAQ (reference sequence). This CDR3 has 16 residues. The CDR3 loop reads CASSPGEDRAQETQYF. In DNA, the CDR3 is TGTGCCAGCAGCCCCGGGGAAGACAGAGCCCAAGAGACCCAGTACTTC.

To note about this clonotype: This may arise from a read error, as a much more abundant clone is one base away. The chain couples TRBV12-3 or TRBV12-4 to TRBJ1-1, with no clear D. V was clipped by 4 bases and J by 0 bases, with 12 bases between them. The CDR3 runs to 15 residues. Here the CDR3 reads CASSSRTEMNTEAFF. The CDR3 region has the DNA TGTGCCAGCAGTTCCCGGACCGAAATGAACACTGAAGCTTTCTTT.

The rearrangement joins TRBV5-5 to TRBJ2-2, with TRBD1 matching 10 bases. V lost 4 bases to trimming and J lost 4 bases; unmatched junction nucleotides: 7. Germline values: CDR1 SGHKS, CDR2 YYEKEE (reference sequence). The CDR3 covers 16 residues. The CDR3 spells CASSRPGQGSTGELFF. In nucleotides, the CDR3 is TGTGCCAGCAGCAGGCCGGGACAGGGGTCCACCGGGGAGCTGTTTTTT.

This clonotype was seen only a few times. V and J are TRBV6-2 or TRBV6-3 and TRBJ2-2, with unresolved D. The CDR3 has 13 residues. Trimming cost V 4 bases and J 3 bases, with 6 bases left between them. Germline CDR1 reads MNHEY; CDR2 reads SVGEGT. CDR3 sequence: CASSLFYTGELFF. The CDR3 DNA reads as TGTGCCAGCAGTTTATTCTACACCGGGGAGCTGTTTTTT.